These T cell receptor beta chains were read from a single sample in a study of blood T cell repertoires in COVID-19. Assay: immunoSEQ multiplex PCR; the TCRdb copy retains only in-frame clones and omits some. This sample has roughly 260,000 clones; 80% to 90% occur once, and the top ten carry 1.9%. Specimen: PBMCs or T cells enriched from blood (not recorded which). All receptors derive from a woman in her fifties or sixties who had recovered from COVID-19. The CDR3 runs from the conserved cysteine through the conserved F or W. The listing skips clone size in some rows; elsewhere it reads once, few, many or a size class.

J gene,clone size,V gene,CDR3 protein
TRBJ1-2,NA,TRBV5-1,CASSDGSNYGYTF
TRBJ2-5,NA,TRBV28,CASSFAGGLQETQYF
TRBJ2-7,NA,TRBV28,CASSSPPGTGDSYEQYF
TRBJ1-5,once,TRBV28,CASSFGSLTGTQHF
TRBJ2-7,once,TRBV18,CASSRGDGGTSSYEQYF
TRBJ2-1,NA,TRBV2,CASNPGLAGEVDNEQFF
TRBJ2-7,NA,TRBV7-9,CASSSQGIGGYEQYF
TRBJ1-1,few,TRBV18,CASSPGGLNTEAFF
TRBJ1-2,many,TRBV14,CASSRGQGGYGYTF
TRBJ2-5,NA,TRBV9,CASSVAPAGQETQYF
TRBJ1-1,NA,TRBV28,CASSFLTEAFF
TRBJ1-1,NA,TRBV27,CAGTSTNTEAFF
TRBJ2-7,NA,TRBV28,CASSSSPAPSYEQYF
TRBJ1-1,NA,TRBV3-1/TRBV3-2,CASSHLTGNTEAFF
TRBJ2-3,few,TRBV9,CASTGQAGSSTDTQYF
TRBJ2-1,NA,TRBV6-4,CASSLLGGPQFF
TRBJ1-6,once,TRBV14,CASSLQRDSPLHF
TRBJ2-1,NA,TRBV9,CASSAWDLYNEQFF
TRBJ1-1,NA,TRBV3-1/TRBV3-2,CASSPWTGGGTEAFF
TRBJ1-1,NA,TRBV18,CASSPGKGPYTEAFF
TRBJ2-1,NA,TRBV2,CASTGGSGRAHEQFF
TRBJ2-6,NA,TRBV28,CASSSGRGRSGANVLTF
TRBJ2-1,NA,TRBV7-3,CASSHQGGNEQFF
TRBJ2-1,NA,TRBV7-3,CASSPSRVDNEQFF
TRBJ2-7,NA,TRBV18,CASSPLTSTEQYF